The 7 T cell receptor beta chains listed next were all sequenced from one sample in a study of CD8 T cells in ankylosing spondylitis. Study findings and constraints: Characteristic, it appeared, of ankylosing spondylitis blood was a TCR beta motif of about eight highly homologous variants.

These receptors lack a known antigen. TCRdb reprocessed the 5' RACE reads with MiXCR, giving one entry per CDR3 protein. The sample consists of hundreds of thousands of distinct CDR3 sequences, approximately 26% of them appearing once. Sequencing was carried out using blood, either unsorted or a sorted T cell fraction (not recorded which). The receptors here all came from a male donor with ankylosing spondylitis.

In this sample, this clonotype turned up once. V is TRBV5-1 and J is TRBJ2-7; D is unclear. Germline CDR1 is SGHRS and CDR2 is YFSETQ. This CDR3 has 13 amino acids. Trimming shortened V by 1 base and J by 7 bases, and 12 bases separated the two germline ends. The CDR3 loop reads CASSLPGLGEQYF. The CDR3 region has the DNA TGCGCCAGCAGCTTGCCGGGTTTGGGAGAGCAGTACTTC.

The chain employs TRBV6-1 and TRBJ2-7, with D maybe TRBD1 (5 bases). The CDR3 covers 13 residues. V lost 5 bases and J lost 7, with 15 bases in between. Germline lookup yields CDR1 MNHNS and CDR2 SASEGT. In DNA, the CDR3 is TGTGCCAGCAGTACCCCCCAGGGTGGTGAGCAGTACGTC. This codes for CASSTPQGGEQYV.

This clonotype has a count of ten or more. This rearrangement joins TRBV5-1 to TRBJ1-1, with D possibly being TRBD1 (6 bases). Germline V gene data show CDR1 as SGHRS and CDR2 as YFSETQ. CDR3 size: 13 residues. V was pared by 4 bases and J by 0 bases, with 7 bases between. The CDR3 nucleotides read TGCGCCAGCAGCGGGGACATGAACACTGAAGCTTTCTTT. It codes for CASSGDMNTEAFF.

This chain connects TRBV7-9 to TRBJ1-2; 9 positions agree with TRBD1. The CDR3 covers 13 residues. CDR1 and CDR2 from the germline V gene are SEHNR and FQNEAQ (reference sequence). Unmatched junction bases numbered 4, after V lost 3 bases and J lost 8 bases. The CDR3 DNA is TGTGCCAGCAGCTTCCGGGACAGGGAAGGCTACACCTTC. Translated, it gives CASSFRDREGYTF.

J is TRBJ2-1 and V is TRBV2; no clear D gene. CDR1 and CDR2 (germline): SNHLY, FYNNEI. This CDR3 has 13 amino acids. Trimming pared 4 bases from V and 3 bases from J, leaving 7 bases between. CDR3 nucleotide sequence: TGTGCCAGCAGTGGGGTTGGCTACAATGAGCAGTTCTTC. Translated, it gives CASSGVGYNEQFF.

In its sample, this clonotype was seen once. The rearrangement joins TRBV6-1 to TRBJ1-1, with TRBD1 matching 8 bases. Trimming cost V 7 bases and J 6 bases; bases outside gene matches: 7. Germline loops: CDR1 MNHNS, CDR2 SASEGT. This CDR3 comprises 13 residues. The chain's CDR3 is CASIQGADAEAFF. As DNA, the CDR3 is TGTGCCAGCATCCAGGGGGCGGACGCTGAAGCTTTCTTT.

V usage is TRBV7-2 and J usage is TRBJ2-3; 13 bases line up with TRBD2. The CDR3 has 17 amino acids. From germline, CDR1 is SGHTA and CDR2 FQGNSA. V shed 1 base and J 8 bases; nucleotides not matched to a gene: 9. The CDR3 sequence: CASSLGGTSGVRGTQYF. For the CDR3, the DNA is TGTGCCAGCAGCTTAGGGGGGACTAGCGGGGTGCGGGGTACGCAGTATTTT.